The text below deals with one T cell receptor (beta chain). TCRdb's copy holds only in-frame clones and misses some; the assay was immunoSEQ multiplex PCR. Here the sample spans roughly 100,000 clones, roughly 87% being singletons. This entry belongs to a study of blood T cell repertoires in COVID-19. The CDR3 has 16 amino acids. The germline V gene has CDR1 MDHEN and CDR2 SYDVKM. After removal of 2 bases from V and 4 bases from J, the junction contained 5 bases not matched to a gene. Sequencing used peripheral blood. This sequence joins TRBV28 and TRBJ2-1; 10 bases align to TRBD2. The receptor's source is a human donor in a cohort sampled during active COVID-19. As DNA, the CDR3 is TGTGCCAGCAGTTTAGGGCTAGCGGGGGATTACAATGAGCAGTTCTTC. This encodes CASSLGLAGDYNEQFF.